The 9 T cell receptor beta chains given below trace back to one sample, sequenced in a study of shared clonotypes between healthy human individuals. Profiling relied on immunoSEQ multiplex PCR, and the TCRdb table lists in-frame clones only, not all of them. The top ten clones hold over 0.09% of a sample with approximately 600,000 clones, 85% to 95% of them seen once. Naive CD8 cells lacked CD45RO, underwent positive selection for CCR7 and left out terminally differentiated effector memory CD45RA+ cells. The material sequenced was naive CD8+ T cells sorted from blood. The receptors here all came from a woman aged 25-40 years in good health.

The chain recombines TRBV2 with TRBJ1-2, with D possibly TRBD1 on 5 matching bases. Germline loops: CDR1 SNHLY, CDR2 FYNNEI. There are 14 residues in the CDR3. Deletions cut 3 bases from V and 5 bases from J, with 13 bases between. The CDR3 nucleotides are TGTGCCAGCAGTGAGGGACGGATCGGTTATGGCTACACCTTC. This translates into CASSEGRIGYGYTF. The full variable domain, its missing parts supplied by reference TRBV2 and TRBJ1-2, is EPEVTQTPSHQVTQMGQEVILRCVPISNHLYFYWYRQILGQKVEFLVSFYNNEISEKSEIFDDQFSVERPDGSNFTLKIRSTKLEDSAMYFCASSEGRIGYGYTFGSGTRLTVV.

The gene calls are TRBV2 and TRBJ2-1; no definite D call. This CDR3 is 10 amino acids long. Trimming removed 8 bases at V and 9 bases at J, with 8 bases between. Germline assignment: CDR1 SNHLY and CDR2 FYNNEI. As DNA, the CDR3 is TGTGCCAGCCTGGTAGGTGAGCAGTTCTTC. Translated: CASLVGEQFF. The whole variable domain, remainder taken from reference TRBV2 and TRBJ2-1, is EPEVTQTPSHQVTQMGQEVILRCVPISNHLYFYWYRQILGQKVEFLVSFYNNEISEKSEIFDDQFSVERPDGSNFTLKIRSTKLEDSAMYFCASLVGEQFFGPGTRLTVL.

The chain combines TRBV27 with TRBJ1-3; possible D gene TRBD1, 6 bases. V lost 6 bases to trimming and J lost 4 bases, with 16 bases between them. Germline V CDR1 and CDR2: MNHEY, SMNVEV (reference sequence). This CDR3 contains 15 residues. The CDR3 region is CASRSEGVFGNTIYF. CDR3 nucleotides: TGTGCCAGCAGGTCTGAGGGGGTTTTCGGAAACACCATATATTTT.

The chain has TRBV28 and TRBJ1-1; D is unresolved. Looked up from germline, CDR1 is MDHEN and CDR2 is SYDVKM. Deletions cut 2 bases from V and 4 bases from J, with 17 bases between. The CDR3 runs to 16 residues. The CDR3 spells CASSLIGGIVGTEAFF. CDR3 coding DNA: TGTGCCAGCAGTTTAATTGGTGGGATCGTGGGCACTGAAGCTTTCTTT.

DNA for the CDR3: TGTGCCATCATGGTACTAGACTATGGCTACACCTTC. Protein sequence: CAIMVLDYGYTF. V is TRBV10-3 and J is TRBJ1-2; D ambiguous. The germline V gene has CDR1 ENHRY and CDR2 SYGVKD. The CDR3 covers 12 residues. The germline V and J ends were trimmed by 7 bases and 3 bases, with 9 bases remaining between them.

The chain recombines TRBV5-6 with TRBJ2-5, with 11 bases matching TRBD1. The CDR3 is 18 residues long. The V and J ends lost 4 bases and 5 bases, in that order; junction bases with no gene match: 16. Germline V gene data show CDR1 as SGHDT and CDR2 as YYEEEE. For the CDR3, the DNA is TGTGCCAGCAGCCCTTGGTGGGGGACAGGGGGTGAACATGAGACCCAGTACTTC. Its protein product is CASSPWWGTGGEHETQYF.

Remarks on this clone: Other DNA sequences within the sample encode an identical CDR3. The chain is built from TRBV28 and TRBJ2-7; D call uncertain. This CDR3 is 13 amino acids long. Trimming pared 2 bases from V and 2 bases from J, leaving 7 bases between. CDR1 and CDR2 from the germline V gene are MDHEN and SYDVKM. The CDR3 loop is CASSLTETYEQYF. CDR3 coding DNA: TGTGCCAGCAGTTTAACTGAAACCTACGAGCAGTACTTC.

The rearrangement uses TRBV6-4 and TRBJ2-3; either TRBD1 or TRBD2 may supply D (5 bases each). The CDR3 totals 16 residues. Trimming shortened V by 0 bases and J by 2 bases, and 12 bases separated the two germline ends. Per germline, CDR1 MRHNA and CDR2 SNTAGT. The CDR3 here is CASSDSTWDVTDTQYF. CDR3 nucleotide sequence: TGTGCCAGCAGTGACTCGACATGGGACGTCACAGATACGCAGTATTTT.

The gene calls are TRBV7-8 and TRBJ1-1; weak D call: TRBD1 (6 bases). The CDR3 extends over 20 amino acids. Looked up from germline, CDR1 is SGHVS and CDR2 is FQNEAQ. Trimming took off 6 bases at V and 2 bases at J, with 31 bases between the two ends. This CDR3 reads CASSYRQGRGAASGNTEAFF. In DNA form, the CDR3 reads TGTGCCAGCAGTTATCGTCAGGGGCGCGGAGCGGCGTCGGGAAACACTGAAGCTTTCTTT.